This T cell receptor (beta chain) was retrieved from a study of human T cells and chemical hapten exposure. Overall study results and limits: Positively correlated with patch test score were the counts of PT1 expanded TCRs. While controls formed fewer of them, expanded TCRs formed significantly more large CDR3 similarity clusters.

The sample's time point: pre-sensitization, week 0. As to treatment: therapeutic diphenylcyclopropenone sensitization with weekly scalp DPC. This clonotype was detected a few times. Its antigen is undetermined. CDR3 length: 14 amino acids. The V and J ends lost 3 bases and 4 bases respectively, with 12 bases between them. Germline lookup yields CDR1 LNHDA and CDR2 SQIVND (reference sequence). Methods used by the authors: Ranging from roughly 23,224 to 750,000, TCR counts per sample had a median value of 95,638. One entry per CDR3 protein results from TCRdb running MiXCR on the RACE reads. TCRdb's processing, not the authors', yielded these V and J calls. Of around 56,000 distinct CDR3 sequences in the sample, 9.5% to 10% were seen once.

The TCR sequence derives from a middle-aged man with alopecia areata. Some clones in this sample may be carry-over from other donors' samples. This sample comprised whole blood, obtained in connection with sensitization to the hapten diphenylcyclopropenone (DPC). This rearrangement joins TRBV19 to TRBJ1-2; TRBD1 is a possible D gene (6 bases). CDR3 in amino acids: CASSIRGQVYGYTF. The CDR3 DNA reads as TGTGCCAGTAGTATCCGGGGGCAAGTCTATGGCTACACCTTC.